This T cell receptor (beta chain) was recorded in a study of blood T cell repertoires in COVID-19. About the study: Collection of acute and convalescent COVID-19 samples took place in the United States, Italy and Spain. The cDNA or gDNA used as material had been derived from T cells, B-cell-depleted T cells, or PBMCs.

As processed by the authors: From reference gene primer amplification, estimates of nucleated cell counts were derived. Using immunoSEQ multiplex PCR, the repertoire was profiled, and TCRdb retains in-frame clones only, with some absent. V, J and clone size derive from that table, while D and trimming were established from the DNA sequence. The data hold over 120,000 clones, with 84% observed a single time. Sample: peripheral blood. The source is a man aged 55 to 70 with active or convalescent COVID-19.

CDR3 residues: CAWSYGGELFF. DNA of the CDR3: TGTGCCTGGAGTTACGGCGGGGAGCTGTTTTTT. The rearrangement links TRBV30 to TRBJ2-2; D is uncertain. V shed 2 bases and J shed 7 bases, with 5 bases lying between them. The CDR3 contains 11 residues. In germline, CDR1 is GTSNPN, CDR2 SVGIG (reference sequence).